This T cell receptor beta chain was sequenced during a study of blood T cell repertoires in COVID-19. From germline, CDR1 is SQVTM and CDR2 ANQGSEA. This CDR3 spans 14 amino acids. Trimming cost V 7 bases and J 5 bases, with 19 bases left between them. Using immunoSEQ multiplex PCR, the repertoire was profiled, and TCRdb retains in-frame clones only, with some absent. The data hold some 190,000 clones, with 80% observed a single time. Participants in the exposed group had met a COVID-19 case in the 2 weeks before joining the study. This sequence was found in a man in his 60s who had been exposed to COVID-19. The material sequenced was PBMCs or T cells enriched from blood (not recorded which). The V call is TRBV29-1, the J call TRBJ2-3; D might be TRBD2 (5 bases). CDR3 sequence (DNA): TGCAGCGCCCCCCTAGGGAGCGGTGGAGATACGCAGTATTTT. It is translated as CSAPLGSGGDTQYF.